This record covers a single TCR beta chain. Antigen specificity is unknown. This record belongs to a study of shared clonotypes between healthy human individuals. Study results and limitations: It was the non-shared clonotypes that had lower generation probabilities than clonotypes shared by all four donors.

The CDR3 is 11 residues long. With 10 bases removed from V and 11 bases from J, the gap between germline ends came to 14 bases. The germline CDR1 and CDR2 sequences are MDHEN and SYDVKM. The donors were all Caucasian adults (living in Nashville, Tennessee). The run depth of the assay was deep. Original processing methods: ImmunoSEQ sequences covered only the junction and lacked quality scores; filtering therefore differed. Repertoires were generated with immunoSEQ multiplex PCR, while TCRdb's copy carries only in-frame clones and drops some. That table supplies the V and J calls and clone size; D and trimming were determined from the DNA. The sample yields approximately 2.5 million clones, 90% to 95% seen once.

The TCR sequence derives from a man between 18 and 29 years old in good health. Some clones in this sample may be carry-over from other donors' samples. Sequencing was done on a sample of naive CD4+ T cells from PBMCs. Subset given: CD45RA+ positively selected. The chain links TRBV28 to TRBJ1-4; D remains ambiguous. The CDR3, as DNA: TGTGCCACCTTCGGGCTATTCAAACTGTTTTTT. The encoded protein is CATFGLFKLFF.